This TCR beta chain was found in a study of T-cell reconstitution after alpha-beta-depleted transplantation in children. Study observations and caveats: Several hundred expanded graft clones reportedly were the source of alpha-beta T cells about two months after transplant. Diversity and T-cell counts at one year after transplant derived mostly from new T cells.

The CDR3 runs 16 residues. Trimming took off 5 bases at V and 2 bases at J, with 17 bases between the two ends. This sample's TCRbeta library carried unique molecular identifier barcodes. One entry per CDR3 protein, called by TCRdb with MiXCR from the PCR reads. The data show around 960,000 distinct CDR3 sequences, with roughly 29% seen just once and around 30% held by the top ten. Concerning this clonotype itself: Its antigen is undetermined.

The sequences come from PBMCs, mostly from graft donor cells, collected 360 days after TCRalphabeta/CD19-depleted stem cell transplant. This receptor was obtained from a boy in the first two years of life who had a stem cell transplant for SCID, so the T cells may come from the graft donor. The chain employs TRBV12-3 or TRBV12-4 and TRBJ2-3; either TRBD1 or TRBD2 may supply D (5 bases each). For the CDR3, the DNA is TGTGCCAGCAGTCGGCTACCGGGACCCTTCACAGATACGCAGTATTTT. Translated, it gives CASSRLPGPFTDTQYF.